This T cell receptor beta chain was captured in a study of regulatory and conventional T cells in RAG deficiency. Study-wide findings and caveats: Shorter CDR3s in all patient subsets; >75% Treg-Tconv overlap in Omenn. Shannon entropy fell and Simpson indices rose in RAG-deficient patients. Other subsets showed roughly 9.9-fold reductions, but Treg unique TCR beta sequences fell roughly 96-fold in these patients.

This CDR3 comprises 12 residues. Trimming took off 10 bases at V and 5 bases at J, with 14 bases between the two ends. Germline V CDR1 and CDR2: MNHEY, SVGAGI. For this clone: Its antigen remains unknown.

Clones were read by immunoSEQ multiplex PCR, and TCRdb kept only the in-frame ones, dropping some. The sample holds around 37,000 clones; approximately 89% are singletons and the top ten take about an eighth. The data were also submitted as part of a second study, on regulatory T cells. That study reports: The PCR used 52 TRBV and 13 TRBJ primers. In patients, unique TRB V-J pairs were restricted and V/J usage skewed, especially in Tregs.

The sequence was obtained from a human donor in good health. V gene TRBV6-5 combines with J gene TRBJ1-1; weak D call: TRBD1 (6 bases). Sequencing was done on a sample of CD8+ T cells sorted from blood. This CDR3 reads CAIGQSRTEAFF. The CDR3, as DNA: TGTGCCATCGGACAGTCGCGGACTGAAGCTTTCTTT.